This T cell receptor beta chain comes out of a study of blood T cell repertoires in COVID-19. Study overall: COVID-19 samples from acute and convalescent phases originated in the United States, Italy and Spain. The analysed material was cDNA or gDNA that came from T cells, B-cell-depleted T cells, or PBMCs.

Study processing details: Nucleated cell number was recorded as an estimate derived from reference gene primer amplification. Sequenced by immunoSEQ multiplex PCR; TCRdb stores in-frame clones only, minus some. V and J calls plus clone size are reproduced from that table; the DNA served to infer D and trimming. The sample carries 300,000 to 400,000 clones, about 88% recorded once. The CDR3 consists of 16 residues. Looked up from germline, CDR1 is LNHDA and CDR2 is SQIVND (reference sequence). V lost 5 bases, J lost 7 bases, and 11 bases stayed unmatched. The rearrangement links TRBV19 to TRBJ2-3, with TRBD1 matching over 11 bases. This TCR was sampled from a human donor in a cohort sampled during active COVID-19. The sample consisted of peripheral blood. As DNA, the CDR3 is TGTGCCAGTAGTTCCCAGGACAGGGGGCGAACAAATACGCAGTATTTT. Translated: CASSSQDRGRTNTQYF.